Below are 7 T cell receptor beta chains sequenced from a single sample in a study of T cells in Graves' hyperthyroidism and ophthalmopathy. Amplified regions were TCR beta CDR3 sequences from RNA transcripts. In the first-round RT-PCR of the TCR CDR3, the HTBI primer set was used. TCRdb re-analysed the multiplex PCR reads in MiXCR, keeping a single row per CDR3 protein. The table has around 690,000 distinct CDR3 sequences, approximately 15% seen once. Sequencing was performed on blood. These receptors were obtained from a man aged 50-60 years with Graves' hyperthyroidism.

This clonotype was found many times. This chain uses TRBV11-2 with TRBJ2-2; possible D gene TRBD1, 6 bases. CDR1 is SGHAT, CDR2 FQNNGV, per germline. V was trimmed by 5 bases and J by 1 base, leaving 14 bases between them. The CDR3 is 16 amino acids. CDR3 coding DNA: TGTGCCAGCAGCCGACCTGCAGGGGTGAACACCGGGGAGCTGTTTTTT. Protein sequence: CASSRPAGVNTGELFF.

This clonotype was counted at least ten times. V usage is TRBV6-2 or TRBV6-3 and J usage is TRBJ2-3; TRBD1 matches at 9 bases. V dropped 6 bases and J dropped 2; count of bases not matched to a gene: 9. Germline CDR1 MNHEY, CDR2 SVGEGT. The CDR3 length is 16 residues. The CDR3 DNA reads TGTGCCAGCAGCCTTACGACAGGGGGGAACACAGATACGCAGTATTTT. Protein: CASSLTTGGNTDTQYF.

This clonotype was counted between two and nine times. This chain connects TRBV6-2 or TRBV6-3 to TRBJ2-3; 9 nucleotides agree with TRBD2. The V gene end was trimmed by 2 bases and the J gene end by 1 base; junction bases not matched to a gene: 4. The CDR3 loop spans 16 amino acids. Germline CDR1 MNHEY, CDR2 SVGEGT. CDR3 sequence (DNA): TGTGCCAGCAGTTACCGTAGGACTAGCGGCACAGATACGCAGTATTTT. Translated: CASSYRRTSGTDTQYF.

A few counts support this clonotype. The chain employs TRBV19 and TRBJ2-1, with TRBD2 matching over 10 bases. From germline, CDR1 is LNHDA and CDR2 SQIVND (reference sequence). The CDR3 spans 17 residues. V lost 3 bases to trimming and J lost 0 bases; unmatched junction nucleotides: 5. CDR3 nucleotide sequence: TGTGCCAGTAGTATGGACAGCGGGAGGGCCTCCTACAATGAGCAGTTCTTC. Translation: CASSMDSGRASYNEQFF.

This chain joins TRBV12-3 or TRBV12-4 and TRBJ2-5; D may be TRBD1 or TRBD2 (5 bases each). There are 16 residues in the CDR3. Trimming took 8 bases from V and 5 from J, leaving 24 bases between them. Written as DNA, the CDR3 is TGTGCCAGCGGTTCACCCGTCCGGGGCCTAGGGGAGACCCAGTACTTC. It codes for CASGSPVRGLGETQYF.

This clonotype has a count of ten or more. The rearrangement uses TRBV27 and TRBJ2-3; D possibly corresponds to TRBD2 (5 bases). CDR3 size: 14 residues. V lost 5 bases and J 7 bases, leaving 16 bases between the germline ends. Germline-derived CDR1 and CDR2 are MNHEY and SMNVEV (reference sequence). The chain's CDR3 is CASSLRSDGNTQYF. CDR3 coding DNA: TGTGCCAGCAGTCTACGATCAGACGGGAATACGCAGTATTTT.

This clonotype appeared many times. The chain couples TRBV5-1 to TRBJ2-1, with D perhaps matching TRBD2 (6 bases). Germline V gene sequence: CDR1 SGHRS, CDR2 YFSETQ. V was trimmed by 2 bases and J by 10 bases, leaving 7 bases between them. The CDR3 extends over 11 amino acids. Written as DNA, the CDR3 is TGCGCCAGCAGCTTTGGGGGGGAGCAGTTCTTC. This translates into CASSFGGEQFF.